A single sample gave rise to the 19 T cell receptor beta chains below, sequenced in a study of blood T cell repertoires in COVID-19. Data came from immunoSEQ multiplex PCR; TCRdb stores just in-frame clones and leaves some out. The table lists roughly 150,000 clones, around 84% of them singletons, with roughly 6% in the top ten. Sequences were obtained from PBMCs or T cells enriched from blood (not recorded which). The receptors shown here come from a man aged 40-49 years who had recovered from COVID-19.

This clone was counted ten times or more. This chain links TRBV5-1 with TRBJ2-3; TRBD2 might be the D (5 bases). The CDR3 sequence is 12 residues long. Germline values: CDR1 SGHRS, CDR2 YFSETQ. V was shortened by 4 bases and J by 6 bases, with 9 bases between the two germline ends. Here the CDR3 DNA reads TGCGCCAGCAGCAGGGCTAGCGATACGCAGTATTTT. Amino acids: CASSRASDTQYF.

The chain carries TRBV10-3 and TRBJ1-2, with a possible D match to TRBD1 (5 bases). The CDR3 loop spans 13 amino acids. CDR1 ENHRY and CDR2 SYGVKD come from the germline V gene. The V and J ends lost 6 bases and 6 bases respectively, with 14 bases between them. The CDR3 bases are TGTGCCATCAGGGCCGTCAGGGTTAATGGCTACACCTTC. Translation: CAIRAVRVNGYTF.

This clone was seen once. V is TRBV5-6 and J is TRBJ2-7; 9 bases are shared with TRBD1. Germline V gene lookup returns CDR1 SGHDT and CDR2 YYEEEE. CDR3 length: 16 residues. V shed 0 bases, J shed 4 bases, and the junction held 8 bases outside the gene matches. The CDR3 DNA is TGTGCCAGCAGCTTGGGGGCCGGGACAGGGCCTTACGAGCAGTACTTC. Protein: CASSLGAGTGPYEQYF.

The V gene is TRBV2, the J gene TRBJ2-7; 7 bases map to TRBD1. V lost 2 bases and J lost 6; bases outside the gene matches: 16. CDR1 is SNHLY, CDR2 FYNNEI, per germline. The CDR3 length is 17 residues. CDR3: CASSEHVGTDRVREQYV. The CDR3 DNA sequence: TGTGCCAGCAGTGAACACGTCGGTACTGACAGGGTCCGCGAGCAGTACGTC.

The chain carries TRBV15 and TRBJ2-1; 12 bases fit TRBD2. V dropped 6 bases and J dropped 10; count of bases not matched to a gene: 7. Germline V CDR1 and CDR2: LNHNV, YYDKDF (reference sequence). The CDR3 is 14 residues long. The CDR3 coding sequence is TGTGCCACCAGAACGACTAGCGGGGGCTACGAGCAGTTCTTC. This encodes CATRTTSGGYEQFF.

The chain links TRBV7-3 to TRBJ2-3, with 11 bases fitting TRBD2. The trim removed 1 base at V and 6 bases at J, leaving 9 bases unmatched. Looked up from germline, CDR1 is SGHTA and CDR2 is FQGTGA. This CDR3 comprises 17 residues. CDR3: CASSLMGASGGRDTQYF. As DNA, the CDR3 is TGTGCCAGCAGCTTAATGGGCGCTAGCGGGGGGCGGGATACGCAGTATTTT.

The V gene is TRBV5-1, the J gene TRBJ2-1; D may be TRBD2 (6 bases). Per germline, CDR1 SGHRS and CDR2 YFSETQ. CDR3 length: 13 amino acids. Trimming removed 5 bases at V and 8 bases at J, with 14 bases between. The CDR3 DNA reads TGCGCCAGCAGTCAATACGGGGACTATGAGCAGTTCTTC. Its protein product is CASSQYGDYEQFF.

This clone has a handful of counts. V usage is TRBV6-6 and J usage is TRBJ2-1; 9 bases match TRBD2. The CDR3 consists of 19 residues. Germline V CDR1 and CDR2: MNHNY, SVGAGI (reference sequence). Trimming at V came to 5 bases and at J to 0 bases, leaving 14 bases not matched to a gene. The CDR3 region is CASSPRGGGAIFSYNEQFF. As DNA, the CDR3 is TGTGCCAGCAGTCCGCGGGGCGGGGGGGCAATTTTCTCCTACAATGAGCAGTTCTTC.

The chain has TRBV7-9 and TRBJ2-2; D may be TRBD2 (6 bases). The ends were cut back, 5 bases at V and 7 bases at J, with 8 bases in the middle. CDR3 length: 12 residues. Germline V gives CDR1 SEHNR, CDR2 FQNEAQ (reference sequence). The DNA for the CDR3 is TGTGCCAGCAGCCCGACTAGCGGGGAGCTGTTTTTT. Amino acid sequence: CASSPTSGELFF.

The rearrangement links TRBV11-2 to TRBJ1-1, with D perhaps matching TRBD1 (6 bases). The CDR3 runs to 14 residues. CDR1 is SGHAT and CDR2 is FQNNGV in the germline V gene. V lost 3 bases and J 4 bases, leaving 12 bases between the germline ends. As DNA, the CDR3 is TGTGCCAGCAGCTTGCTCTGGACAGCCACTGAAGCTTTCTTT. Amino acid sequence: CASSLLWTATEAFF.

The V call is TRBV7-3, the J call TRBJ2-5; tentatively, D is TRBD2 (5 bases). In germline, CDR1 is SGHTA, CDR2 FQGTGA. Trimming removed 2 bases from V and 2 bases from J, with 15 bases in between. The CDR3 runs 16 residues. The CDR3 nucleotides are TGTGCCAGCAGCTTACGAGGGCATGCCGATCAAGAGACCCAGTACTTC. Protein sequence: CASSLRGHADQETQYF.

The chain is built from TRBV12-3 or TRBV12-4 and TRBJ2-7; tentative D call: TRBD1 (6 bases). There are 13 residues in the CDR3. The V gene lost 8 bases and the J gene lost 3 bases, with 14 bases spanning the gap. CDR3 sequence reads: CASLGGIGYEQYF. The CDR3 DNA reads TGTGCCAGCTTAGGGGGTATTGGCTACGAGCAGTACTTC.

V usage is TRBV21-1 and J usage is TRBJ1-1. TRBV21-1 corresponds to a pseudogene. CDR3 length equals 16 residues. DNA of the CDR3: TGTGCCAGCAGCAATAAAGGGGGGAGGGTGAACACTGAAGCTTTCTTT. This codes for CASSNKGGRVNTEAFF.

The count of this clone is one. The chain joins TRBV10-3 to TRBJ2-3; 10 bases align to TRBD2. Germline V gives CDR1 ENHRY, CDR2 SYGVKD. The CDR3 consists of 15 residues. Unmatched junction bases numbered 3, after V lost 6 bases and J lost 0 bases. The CDR3 reads CAISPTSGSTDTQYF. CDR3 coding DNA: TGTGCCATCAGCCCGACTAGCGGGAGCACAGATACGCAGTATTTT.

The chain links TRBV21-1 to TRBJ2-7; the table names TRBD2, a call not compared with the DNA. TRBV21-1 is recorded as a pseudogene. CDR3 length equals 15 residues. CDR3 amino acids: CASSIHGSRSYEQYF. The CDR3 DNA is TGTGCCAGCAGCATTCACGGGTCCCGATCCTACGAGCAGTACTTC.

This clone was observed once. This chain links TRBV5-1 with TRBJ1-4; D not certain. The CDR3 is 15 amino acids. The V end lost 2 bases, the J end lost 0 bases, and 8 bases lay between the germline ends. Germline V gene sequence: CDR1 SGHRS, CDR2 YFSETQ. CDR3 loop: CASSFAGATNEKLFF. The CDR3 nucleotides read TGCGCCAGCAGCTTTGCCGGAGCAACTAATGAAAAACTGTTTTTT.

The rearrangement links TRBV5-3 to TRBJ1-3; TRBD1 matches 7 bases. TRBV5-3 is flagged as an ORF with uncertain function. Trimming at V came to 4 bases and at J to 3 bases, leaving 10 bases not matched to a gene. The CDR3 consists of 16 residues. The CDR3 DNA follows: TGTGCCAGAAGCGGAGAACAGGGGTTCCGTGGAAACACCATATATTTT. This translates into CARSGEQGFRGNTIYF.

This clone was counted between two and nine times. The rearrangement links TRBV5-4 to TRBJ1-1; perhaps TRBD1 as D (5 bases). Trimming removed 4 bases from V and 3 bases from J, with 16 bases in between. The CDR3 extends over 15 amino acids. Germline V lookup: CDR1 SGHNT, CDR2 YYREEE (reference sequence). The CDR3 DNA follows: TGTGCCAGCAGCCCCGGGGCAGGGAGGGACACTGAAGCTTTCTTT. Translation gives CASSPGAGRDTEAFF.

The chain carries TRBV11-2 and TRBJ2-3, with D possibly being TRBD2 (6 bases). In germline, CDR1 is SGHAT, CDR2 FQNNGV. The ends were cut back, 6 bases at V and 0 bases at J, with 16 bases in the middle. This CDR3 is built from 16 residues. Written as DNA, the CDR3 is TGTGCCAGCAGGGACCCCGGGACTCCCAGCACAGATACGCAGTATTTT. The encoded protein is CASRDPGTPSTDTQYF.